This TCR beta chain is from a study of blood T cell repertoires in COVID-19. Overall study context: Samples representing acute and convalescent COVID-19 were sourced from the United States, Italy and Spain.

Sequenced by immunoSEQ multiplex PCR; TCRdb stores in-frame clones only, minus some. This sample has over 20,000 clones, with approximately 88% found just once. CDR1 is SEHNR and CDR2 is FQNEAQ in the germline V gene (reference sequence). This CDR3 comprises 13 residues. Trimming took off 7 bases at V and 1 base at J, with 10 bases between the two ends. This clone has just one count. The clonotype was recovered from a human donor in a cohort sampled during active COVID-19. The material sequenced was peripheral blood. The chain links TRBV7-9 to TRBJ2-5; D is ambiguous. The CDR3 DNA follows: TGTGCCAGCAACCGAGTCGCCCAAGAGACCCAGTACTTC. This sequence encodes CASNRVAQETQYF.